The entry below gives a single T cell receptor beta chain sequence along with its context. Its matching antigen is unknown. This specimen comes from a study of shared clonotypes between healthy human individuals. The overall study: Per donor, three plates held CD4 naive cells, three held CD4 memory, two held CD8 naive and one held CD8 memory.

Germline V CDR1 and CDR2: KGHSH, LQKENI. This CDR3 is built from 17 residues. Unmatched junction bases numbered 10, after V lost 3 bases and J lost 6 bases. Method: immunoSEQ multiplex PCR; TCRdb's copy keeps in-frame clones and lacks some. The table has approximately 1.1 million clones, 75% to 85% seen once. Overall study results and limits: Non-shared clonotypes displayed generation probabilities falling below those of clonotypes present in all four donors.

The sequencing sample was made of memory CD4+ T cells from PBMCs. Subset defined: CD45RA-negative fraction. This TCR was sampled from a man in his late teens or twenties in good health. Some clones in this sample may be carry-over from other donors' samples. This chain uses TRBV18 with TRBJ2-7, with TRBD2 matching over 14 bases. The CDR3 DNA follows: TGTGCCAGCTCACCGCCTGGGACTAGCGGGAGTCTAGGCGAGCAGTACTTC. This gives the protein CASSPPGTSGSLGEQYF.